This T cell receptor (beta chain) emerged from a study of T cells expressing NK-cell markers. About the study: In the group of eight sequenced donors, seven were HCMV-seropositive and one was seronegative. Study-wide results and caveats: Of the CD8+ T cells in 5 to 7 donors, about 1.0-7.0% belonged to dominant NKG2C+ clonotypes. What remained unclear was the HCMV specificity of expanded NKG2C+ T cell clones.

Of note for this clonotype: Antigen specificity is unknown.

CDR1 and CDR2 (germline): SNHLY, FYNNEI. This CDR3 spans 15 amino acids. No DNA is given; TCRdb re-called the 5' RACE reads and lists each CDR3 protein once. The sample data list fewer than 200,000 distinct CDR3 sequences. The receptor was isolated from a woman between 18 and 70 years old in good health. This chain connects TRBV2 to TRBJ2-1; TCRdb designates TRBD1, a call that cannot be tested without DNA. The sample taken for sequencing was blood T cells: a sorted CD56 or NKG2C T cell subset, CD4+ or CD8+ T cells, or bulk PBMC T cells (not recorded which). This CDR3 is CASSFSRLSTDEQFF. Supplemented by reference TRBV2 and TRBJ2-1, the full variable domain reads EPEVTQTPSHQVTQMGQEVILRCVPISNHLYFYWYRQILGQKVEFLVSFYNNEISEKSEIFDDQFSVERPDGSNFTLKIRSTKLEDSAMYFCASSFSRLSTDEQFFGPGTRLTVL.